A selection of T cell receptor beta chains follows, all from one sample in a study of T-cell memory formation after mild COVID-19. TCRdb redid the calling of the 5' RACE reads with MiXCR, one entry per CDR3 protein. This sample has about 400,000 distinct CDR3 sequences, with roughly a quarter found just once. Sample: PBMCs or a T cell subset sorted from them (not recorded which). The receptors here all came from an adult woman who had mild COVID-19 (a few samples of this study predate the infection). Cell type and time point are not known. CDR3s include the opening cysteine and the closing phenylalanine or tryptophan. The D gene is left open where the match is weak. Size tells how often a clone was seen (once, few, many) or the class of an expanded clone, and some rows leave it out.

d_gene	j_gene	abundance	v_gene	CDR3aa	CDR3nt
TRBD1	TRBJ2-5	NA	TRBV5-1	CASSRRDRQETQYF	TGCGCCAGCAGCCGCCGGGACAGACAAGAGACCCAGTACTTC
TRBD2	TRBJ2-7	NA	TRBV5-6	CASSAGTSRRGSYEQYF	TGTGCCAGCAGCGCCGGGACTAGCCGTCGCGGGTCATACGAGCAGTACTTC
NA	TRBJ2-5	NA	TRBV7-2	CASSPSGSSAWETQYF	TGTGCCAGCAGCCCGTCGGGCAGCTCAGCCTGGGAGACCCAGTACTTC
TRBD2	TRBJ2-3	NA	TRBV27	CASRNSGGGAQEDTQYF	TGTGCCAGCAGGAATTCGGGGGGGGGAGCCCAAGAAGATACGCAGTATTTT
TRBD2	TRBJ2-7	NA	TRBV30	CAWSLSGGAHEQYF	TGTGCCTGGAGTCTAAGCGGGGGGGCCCACGAGCAGTACTTC
NA	TRBJ2-7	NA	TRBV5-1	CASRDGAGLYEQYF	TGCGCCAGCCGGGACGGGGCAGGGTTATACGAGCAGTACTTC
TRBD1	TRBJ2-7	few	TRBV29-1	CSVPGQGGEQYF	TGCAGCGTACCAGGACAGGGGGGGGAGCAGTACTTC
TRBD1	TRBJ1-1	few	TRBV5-6	CASSLHRGGVTEAFF	TGTGCCAGCAGCTTACACAGGGGTGGGGTCACTGAAGCTTTCTTT
NA	TRBJ1-2	NA	TRBV19	CASSSTGSLSYGYTF	TGTGCCAGTAGTTCGACGGGTAGCTTGAGCTATGGCTACACCTTC
NA	TRBJ2-1	few	TRBV12-3/TRBV12-4	CASSSRPDNEQFF	TGTGCCAGCAGTTCCAGACCCGACAATGAGCAGTTCTTC
NA	TRBJ2-7	few	TRBV15	CATSRAGHTYEQYF	TGTGCCACCAGCAGAGCGGGACACACCTACGAGCAGTACTTC
NA	TRBJ2-6	NA	TRBV24-1	CATSDAGANVLTF	TGTGCCACCAGTGACGCTGGGGCCAACGTCCTGACTTTC
NA	TRBJ2-1	many	TRBV24-1	CATRGTAGQHNEQFF	TGTGCCACCAGAGGGACAGCGGGGCAGCACAATGAGCAGTTCTTC
NA	TRBJ1-5	few	TRBV21-1	CASSKDPPTGNNQPQHF	TGTGCCAGCAGCAAAGACCCACCTACAGGCAACAATCAGCCCCAGCATTTT
NA	TRBJ1-6	NA	TRBV6-5	CASSRTRWDSPLHF	TGTGCCAGCAGTAGGACACGGTGGGATTCACCCCTCCACTTT
TRBD1	TRBJ1-2	NA	TRBV29-1	CSVVRTGGDYGYTF	TGCAGCGTAGTTCGGACAGGGGGCGACTATGGCTACACCTTC
TRBD2	TRBJ2-2	NA	TRBV5-1	CASSLELAGGPTGELFF	TGCGCCAGCAGCTTGGAGCTAGCGGGGGGCCCCACCGGGGAGCTGTTTTTT
NA	TRBJ2-2	few	TRBV7-9	CASSRGPGELFF	TGTGCCAGCAGCCGGGGACCCGGGGAGCTGTTTTTT
NA	TRBJ2-7	NA	TRBV6-2/TRBV6-3	CASSYSGPGNEQYF	TGTGCCAGCAGTTACTCAGGTCCAGGAAACGAGCAGTACTTC
NA	TRBJ2-2	few	TRBV5-1	CASSFAVGGTGELFF	TGCGCCAGCAGCTTCGCCGTAGGGGGGACCGGGGAGCTGTTTTTT